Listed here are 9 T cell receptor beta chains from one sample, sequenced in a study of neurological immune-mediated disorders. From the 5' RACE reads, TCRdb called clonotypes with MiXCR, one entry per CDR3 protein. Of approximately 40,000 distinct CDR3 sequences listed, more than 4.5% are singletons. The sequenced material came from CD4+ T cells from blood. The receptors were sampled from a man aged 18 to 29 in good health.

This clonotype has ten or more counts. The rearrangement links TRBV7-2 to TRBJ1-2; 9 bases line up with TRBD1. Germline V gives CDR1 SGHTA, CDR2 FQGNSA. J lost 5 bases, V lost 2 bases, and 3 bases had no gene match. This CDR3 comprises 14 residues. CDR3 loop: CASSLWGQGYGYTF. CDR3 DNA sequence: TGTGCCAGCAGCTTATGGGGACAGGGTTATGGCTACACCTTC.

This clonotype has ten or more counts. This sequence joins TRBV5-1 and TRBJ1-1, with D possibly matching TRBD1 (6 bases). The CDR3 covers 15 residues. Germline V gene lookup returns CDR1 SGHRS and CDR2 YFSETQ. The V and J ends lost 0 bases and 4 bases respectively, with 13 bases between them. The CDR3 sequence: CASSLGAGELTEAFF. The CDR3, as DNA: TGCGCCAGCAGCTTGGGAGCAGGGGAACTCACTGAAGCTTTCTTT.

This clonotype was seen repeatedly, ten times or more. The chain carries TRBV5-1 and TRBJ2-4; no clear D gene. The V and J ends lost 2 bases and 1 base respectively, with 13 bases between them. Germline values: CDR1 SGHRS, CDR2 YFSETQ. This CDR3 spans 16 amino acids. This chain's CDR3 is CASSLEIRRAKNIQYF. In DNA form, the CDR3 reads TGCGCCAGCAGCTTAGAAATCAGGCGGGCCAAAAACATTCAGTACTTC. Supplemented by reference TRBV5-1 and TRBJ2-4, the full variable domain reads KAGVTQTPRYLIKTRGQQVTLSCSPISGHRSVSWYQQTPGQGLQFLFEYFSETQRNKGNFPGRFSGRQFSNSRSEMNVSTLELGDSALYLCASSLEIRRAKNIQYFGAGTRLSVL.

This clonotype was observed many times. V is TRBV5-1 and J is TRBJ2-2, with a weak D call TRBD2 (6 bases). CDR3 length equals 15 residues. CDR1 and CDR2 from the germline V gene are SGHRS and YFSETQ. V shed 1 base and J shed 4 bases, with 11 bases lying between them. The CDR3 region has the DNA TGCGCCAGCAGCTTGAATAGCGGAGTCACCGGGGAGCTGTTTTTT. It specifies CASSLNSGVTGELFF.

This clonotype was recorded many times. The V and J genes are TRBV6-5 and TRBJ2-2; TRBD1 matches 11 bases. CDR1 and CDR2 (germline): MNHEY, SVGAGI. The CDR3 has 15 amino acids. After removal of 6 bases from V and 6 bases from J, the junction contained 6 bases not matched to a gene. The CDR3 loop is CASRAGQGAPGELFF. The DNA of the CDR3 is TGTGCCAGCAGAGCAGGACAGGGGGCGCCCGGGGAGCTGTTTTTT.

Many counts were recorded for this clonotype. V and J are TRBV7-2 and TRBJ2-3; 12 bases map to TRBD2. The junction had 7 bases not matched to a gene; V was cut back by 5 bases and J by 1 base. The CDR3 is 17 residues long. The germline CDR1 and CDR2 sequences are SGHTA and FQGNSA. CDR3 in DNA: TGTGCCAGCAGCCACCGACTAGCGGGGGATCGCACAGATACGCAGTATTTT. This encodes CASSHRLAGDRTDTQYF.

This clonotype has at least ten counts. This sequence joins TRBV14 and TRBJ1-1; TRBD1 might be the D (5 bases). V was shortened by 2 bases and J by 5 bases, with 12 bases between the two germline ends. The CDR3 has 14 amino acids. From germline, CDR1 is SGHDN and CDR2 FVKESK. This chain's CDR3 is CASSQSGVMTEAFF. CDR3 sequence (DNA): TGTGCCAGCAGCCAATCGGGGGTAATGACTGAAGCTTTCTTT.

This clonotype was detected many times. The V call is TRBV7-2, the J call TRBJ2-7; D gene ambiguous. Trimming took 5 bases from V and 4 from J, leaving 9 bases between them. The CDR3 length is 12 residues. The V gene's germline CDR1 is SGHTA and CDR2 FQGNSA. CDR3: CASSLMTYEQYF. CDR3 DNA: TGTGCCAGCAGCCTTATGACATACGAGCAGTACTTC.

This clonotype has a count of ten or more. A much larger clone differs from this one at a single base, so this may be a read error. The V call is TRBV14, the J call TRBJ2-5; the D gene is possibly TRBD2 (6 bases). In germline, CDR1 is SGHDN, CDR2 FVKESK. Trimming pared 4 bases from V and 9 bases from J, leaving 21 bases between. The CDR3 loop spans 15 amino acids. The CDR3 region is CASSPRQGLRRAQYF. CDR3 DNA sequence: TGTGCCAGCAGCCCGCGCCAGGGACTGCGGAGGGCCCAGTACTTC.